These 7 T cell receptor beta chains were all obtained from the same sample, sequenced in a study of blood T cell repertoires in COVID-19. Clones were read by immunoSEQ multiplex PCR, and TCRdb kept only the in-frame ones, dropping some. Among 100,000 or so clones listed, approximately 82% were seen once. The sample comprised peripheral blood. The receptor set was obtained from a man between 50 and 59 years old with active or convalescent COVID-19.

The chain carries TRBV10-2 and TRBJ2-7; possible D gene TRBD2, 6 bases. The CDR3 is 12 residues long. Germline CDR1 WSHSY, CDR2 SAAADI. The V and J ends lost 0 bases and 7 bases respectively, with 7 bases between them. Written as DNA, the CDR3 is TGCGCCAGCAGTGAGTCTGGGGGGGAGCAGTACGTC. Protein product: CASSESGGEQYV.

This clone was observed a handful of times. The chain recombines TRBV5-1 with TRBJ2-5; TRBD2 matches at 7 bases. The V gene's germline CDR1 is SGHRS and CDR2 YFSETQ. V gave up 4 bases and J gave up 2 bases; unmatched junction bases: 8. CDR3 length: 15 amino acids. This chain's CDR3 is CASSPTGRSQETQYF. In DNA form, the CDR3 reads TGCGCCAGCAGCCCCACCGGGAGGTCTCAAGAGACCCAGTACTTC.

DNA of the CDR3: TGTGCCAGCAGTTCCGGGACAGGGTACGAGCAGTACGTC. Its translation: CASSSGTGYEQYV. J is TRBJ2-7 and V is TRBV12-3 or TRBV12-4, with 9 bases lining up with TRBD1. Trimming took 4 bases from V and 4 from J; bases not matched to a gene: 2. There are 13 residues in the CDR3.

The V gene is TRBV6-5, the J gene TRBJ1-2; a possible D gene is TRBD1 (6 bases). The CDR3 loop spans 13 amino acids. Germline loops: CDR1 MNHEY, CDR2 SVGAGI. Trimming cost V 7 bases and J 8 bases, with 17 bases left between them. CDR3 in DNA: TGTGCCAGCACGTTAGGGGGGGCGTCCGGCTACACCTTC. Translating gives CASTLGGASGYTF.

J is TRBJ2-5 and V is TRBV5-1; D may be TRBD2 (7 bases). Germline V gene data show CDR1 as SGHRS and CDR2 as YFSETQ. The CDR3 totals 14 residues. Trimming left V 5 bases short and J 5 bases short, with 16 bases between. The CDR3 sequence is CASRGGGLQETQYF. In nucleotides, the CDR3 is TGCGCCAGCAGAGGGGGGGGCCTTCAGGAGACCCAGTACTTC. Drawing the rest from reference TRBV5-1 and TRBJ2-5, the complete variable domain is KAGVTQTPRYLIKTRGQQVTLSCSPISGHRSVSWYQQTPGQGLQFLFEYFSETQRNKGNFPGRFSGRQFSNSRSEMNVSTLELGDSALYLCASRGGGLQETQYFGPGTRLLVL.

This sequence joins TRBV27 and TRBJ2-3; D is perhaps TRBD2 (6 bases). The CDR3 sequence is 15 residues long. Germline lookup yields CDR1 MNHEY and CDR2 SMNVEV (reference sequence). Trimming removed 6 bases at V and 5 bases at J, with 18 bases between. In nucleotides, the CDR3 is TGTGCCAGCAGGGGGACTCTTAACGTTCTAGATACGCAGTATTTT. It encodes CASRGTLNVLDTQYF.

The CDR3 region is CASAGSGGHEKLFF. CDR3 in DNA: TGTGCCAGCGCAGGCTCAGGGGGCCATGAAAAACTGTTTTTT. This chain joins TRBV18 and TRBJ1-4; 8 bases align to TRBD1. V was clipped by 8 bases and J by 6 bases; unmatched bases: 8. The CDR3 totals 14 residues. CDR1 and CDR2 from the germline V gene are KGHSH and LQKENI.